The rows below give T cell receptor beta chains drawn from one sample of a study of blood T cell repertoires in COVID-19. TCRdb's copy holds only in-frame clones and misses some; the assay was immunoSEQ multiplex PCR. Counted here are roughly 190,000 clones, 70% to 90% occurring once; the ten biggest clones make up around a fifth. Specimen: peripheral blood. These TCRs come from a man in his sixties with active or convalescent COVID-19. Both conserved end residues are part of each CDR3. D genes are given only for firm matches. Not all rows give a size; the values are once, few, many and, for expanded clones, a class.

>TRBV20-1|few|TRBJ1-2|TRBD1
TGCAGTGCTAGTTCCGGGACAGGGGGCCACTTTGGCGGCTACACCTTC
CSASSGTGGHFGGYTF
>TRBV14|.|TRBJ1-2|TRBD1
TGTGCCAGCAGGGCCCGGGACAGCCTTTATGGCTACACCTTC
CASRARDSLYGYTF
>TRBV7-2|.|TRBJ1-2|.
TGTGCCAGCAGCCCTCCCGGGGGATACTATGGCTACACCTTC
CASSPPGGYYGYTF
>TRBV30|few|TRBJ2-7|TRBD2
TGTGCCTGGAGTCGGGCCGCTAGCGGGGGGATGAACGAGCAGTACTTC
CAWSRAASGGMNEQYF
>TRBV21-1|.|TRBJ1-1|.
TGTGCCAGCAGCAAAGTAACAGGGGAGATTGACACTGAAGCTTTCTTT
CASSKVTGEIDTEAFF
>TRBV4-2|.|TRBJ2-2|.
TGTGCCAGCAGCCCTAAAACCGGGGAGCTGTTTTTT
CASSPKTGELFF
>TRBV2|.|TRBJ1-4|.
TGTGCCAGCAGTGAATCAGGAGGGACTAGGGAAAAACTGTTTTTT
CASSESGGTREKLFF
>TRBV7-8|.|TRBJ2-7|TRBD1
TGTGCCAGCAGCTCCGAGACAGGGCACTCCTACGAGCAGTACTTC
CASSSETGHSYEQYF
>TRBV9|few|TRBJ1-6|.
TGTGCCAGCAGCGTCGGCAGGGCGGCCTATAATTCACCCCTCCACTTT
CASSVGRAAYNSPLHF
>TRBV7-6|few|TRBJ1-5|.
TGTGCCAGCAGCCCTTTCCCGGATGCAGGGATCAATCAGCCCCAGCATTTT
CASSPFPDAGINQPQHF
>TRBV3-1/TRBV3-2|.|TRBJ2-5|.
TGTGCCAGCAGCACGAGTGGTCAAGAGACCCAGTACTTC
CASSTSGQETQYF
>TRBV11-2|.|TRBJ2-1|.
TGTGCCAGCAGCTTTGGCGTTCGCCGGGGTGCCATCAATGAGCAGTTCTTC
CASSFGVRRGAINEQFF
>TRBV7-3|.|TRBJ1-1|.
TGTGCCAGCAGCCCGAAACAGGATAGCCCTAGGAACACTGAAGCTTTCTTT
CASSPKQDSPRNTEAFF
>TRBV14|once|TRBJ2-1|TRBD2
TGTGCCAGCAGCCAGCGGGGGTCCTACAATGAGCAGTTCTTC
CASSQRGSYNEQFF
>TRBV10-2|once|TRBJ2-1|.
TGCGCCAGCAGCCTGAGAAATGAGCAGTTCTTC
CASSLRNEQFF
>TRBV10-3|.|TRBJ2-3|TRBD1
TGTGCCGTTCCAGGGGGACCTAGCACAGATACGCAGTATTTT
CAVPGGPSTDTQYF
>TRBV4-2|.|TRBJ2-7|TRBD2
TGTGCCAGCAGCACCCGACTAGCGGGGCCCTACGAGCAGTACTTC
CASSTRLAGPYEQYF
>TRBV7-9|.|TRBJ2-5|TRBD1
TGTGCCAGCAGCTCCGGACAGGGCAAAGAGACCCAGTACTTC
CASSSGQGKETQYF
>TRBV6-5|.|TRBJ1-2|TRBD1
TGTGCCAGCAGGACCGACAGGGGTGCCACATATGGCTACACCTTC
CASRTDRGATYGYTF
>TRBV15|.|TRBJ2-1|TRBD2
TGTGCCACCTTCCGGGGGGGCTTCTACAATGAGCAGTTCTTC
CATFRGGFYNEQFF
>TRBV3-1/TRBV3-2|.|TRBJ2-5|.
TGTGCCAGCAGCCAATCCCACAGGGGGGGGGAGACCCAGTACTTC
CASSQSHRGGETQYF
>TRBV5-8|.|TRBJ1-6|.
TGTGCCAGCAGCGGGGGGGTCGCGGGGAAGCGTTCACCCCTCCACTTT
CASSGGVAGKRSPLHF
>TRBV5-1|few|TRBJ1-1|.
TGCGCCAGCAGCTTGGAAAACAGCGGCGTGGCTTTCTTT
CASSLENSGVAFF
>TRBV7-9|few|TRBJ1-6|.
TGTGCCAGCAGCCTGCAGGGTAGGGATTCACCCCTCCACTTT
CASSLQGRDSPLHF
>TRBV6-5|.|TRBJ2-1|TRBD1
TGTGCCAGCAGTTCAGACAGGGTGCTTTACAATGAGCAGTTCTTC
CASSSDRVLYNEQFF
>TRBV18|.|TRBJ1-3|.
TGTGCCAGCTCACCCCGCTCGGGGTTAGGGTTGTCCGGAAACACCATATATTTT
CASSPRSGLGLSGNTIYF
>TRBV23-1|.|TRBJ1-5|.
TGCGCCAGCTTTATATTAGGGGATCTAAATCAGCCCCAGCATTTT
CASFILGDLNQPQHF
>TRBV6-5|.|TRBJ1-1|.
TGTGCCAGCAGGACTGGACTCACCGGGAACACTGAAGCTTTCTTT
CASRTGLTGNTEAFF
>TRBV29-1|.|TRBJ1-2|TRBD1
TGCAGCGCCCTAATGCGGGACAGGGCTGGCTACACCTTC
CSALMRDRAGYTF
>TRBV5-6|few|TRBJ1-1|.
TGTGCCAGCAGCTTGGGGCACACTGAAGCTTTCTTT
CASSLGHTEAFF
>TRBV4-2|.|TRBJ2-4|TRBD2
TGTGCCAGCAGCCAAGCTAGCGGGGGGGCCTGGGCCAAAAACATTCAGTACTTC
CASSQASGGAWAKNIQYF